What follows is one T cell receptor (beta chain) and its context. This CDR3 has 16 residues. V lost 5 bases and J lost 4; bases outside the gene matches: 9. Germline-derived CDR1 and CDR2 are SEHNR and FQNEAQ (reference sequence). This entry comes from a study of PD-L1 blockade in urothelial cancer. On the study more broadly: Males with bladder-origin urothelial cancer constituted about nine tenths of the roughly 29 patients. Blood was tested 3 weeks (second dose) and 6 weeks into treatment.

Synthetic analogs of TCR templates were spiked into every PCR. The method was immunoSEQ multiplex PCR; TCRdb's version includes in-frame clones alone and lacks a portion of them. The data hold approximately 25,000 clones, with 82% observed a single time. Time point described: peripheral blood 6 weeks after treatment start. The sequence came from a man aged 70-80 years with urothelial cancer. The chain carries TRBV7-9 and TRBJ2-7, with TRBD2 matching 12 bases. The sequenced sample was PBMCs, obtained around atezolizumab (anti-PD-L1) treatment. The DNA for the CDR3 is TGTGCCAGCAGCGCACCGACTAGCGGGAGTTCGTACGAGCAGTACTTC. Protein: CASSAPTSGSSYEQYF.